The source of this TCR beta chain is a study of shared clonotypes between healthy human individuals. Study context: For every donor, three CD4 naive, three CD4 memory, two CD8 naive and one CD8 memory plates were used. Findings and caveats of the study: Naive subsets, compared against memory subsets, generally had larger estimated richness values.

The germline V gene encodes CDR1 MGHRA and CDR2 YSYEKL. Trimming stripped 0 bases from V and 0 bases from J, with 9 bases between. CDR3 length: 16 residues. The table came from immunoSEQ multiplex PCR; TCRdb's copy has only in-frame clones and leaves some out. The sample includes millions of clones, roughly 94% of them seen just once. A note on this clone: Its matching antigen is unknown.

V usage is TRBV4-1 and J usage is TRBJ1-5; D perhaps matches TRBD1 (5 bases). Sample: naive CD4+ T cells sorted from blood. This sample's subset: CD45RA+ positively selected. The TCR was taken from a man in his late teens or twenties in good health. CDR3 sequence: CASSQEGDGSNQPQHF. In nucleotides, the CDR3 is TGCGCCAGCAGCCAAGAAGGGGACGGTAGCAATCAGCCCCAGCATTTT.